The clone carrying this T cell receptor beta chain occurred many times. The V and J ends lost 2 bases and 1 base respectively, with 18 bases between them. CDR3 length: 17 residues. Germline V CDR1 and CDR2: MNHEY, SVGAGI. These data are taken from a study of Graves' ophthalmopathy and Graves' hyperthyroidism. The study amplified TCR beta CDR3 regions using RNA transcripts. Amplification began with first-round RT-PCR using HTBI primers, then second-round multiplex PCR was performed. TCRdb independently ran MiXCR on the multiplex PCR reads; one entry per CDR3 protein. The top ten clones hold 2.4% of a sample with some 370,000 distinct CDR3 sequences, about a sixth of them seen once. The authors diagnosed from clinical symptoms, serum thyroxine, TRAb, thyroid ultrasound and orbital computed tomography. What supplied the PBMCs was more than 7.5 ml of fresh peripheral blood.

The TCR comes from an adult woman with stable Graves' hyperthyroidism. Sequenced input: peripheral blood. The gene calls are TRBV6-5 and TRBJ2-7; D might be TRBD2 (6 bases). This chain's CDR3 is CASSYAAPGGTSYEQYF. DNA of the CDR3: TGTGCCAGCAGTTACGCGGCACCTGGAGGGACTTCCTACGAGCAGTACTTC.